Listed below are T cell receptor beta chains from one sample, sequenced in a study of blood T cells in healthy people across ages. TCRdb re-analysed the 5' RACE reads in MiXCR, keeping a single row per CDR3 protein. The sample shows hundreds of thousands of distinct CDR3 sequences, more than 50% of them seen only once. Input material: blood. Receptor source: a man aged 35 to 55 in good health. Each CDR3 is given with its conserved first and last residue. A D gene is named only where the DNA matches it firmly. Clone size is given for some rows only: seen once, a few or many times, or a class if the clone is expanded.

>TRBV7-2|TRBD2|.|15|TRBJ2-1
TGTGCCAGCAGCCCGGGGACTAGGGGCGTCAATGAGCAGGTCTTC
CASSPGTRGVNEQVF
>TRBV28|.|.|16|TRBJ2-1
TGTGCCAGCAGCCCTCGGGGCGGGGTCTCCTACAATGAGCAGTTCTTC
CASSPRGGVSYNEQFF
>TRBV6-6|.|.|14|TRBJ1-2
TGTGCCAGCAGTTACGAAGGGTTGGTGCGAGGCTACACCTTC
CASSYEGLVRGYTF
>TRBV29-1|.|.|13|TRBJ1-6
TGCAGCGTTGCAGGTTCCTATAATTCACCCCTCCACTTT
CSVAGSYNSPLHF
>TRBV28|.|.|17|TRBJ2-7
TGTGCCAGCAGTGGGGGAGGAGGGGGAAGAGCTTGGGACGAGCAGTACTTC
CASSGGGGGRAWDEQYF
>TRBV5-5|.|once|16|TRBJ1-5
TGTGCCAGCAGCTTTGATCCTCCTAATAGCAATCAGCCCCAGCATTTT
CASSFDPPNSNQPQHF
>TRBV28|.|once|17|TRBJ2-5
TGTGCCAGCAGTTCCCCTAGCCGACTCAGGGGTGGAGAGACCCAGTACTTC
CASSSPSRLRGGETQYF
>TRBV28|.|.|13|TRBJ2-5
TGTGCCAGCAGTGACAGTTCCCAAGAGACCCAGTACTTC
CASSDSSQETQYF
>TRBV29-1|.|.|15|TRBJ2-1
TGCAGCTTGACCCAAGCGGGTACTCACAACAATGAGCAGTTCTTC
CSLTQAGTHNNEQFF
>TRBV14|.|.|15|TRBJ1-6
TGTGCCAGCAGCCAAGACCCTCTCCTCCTTTCACCCCTCCACTTT
CASSQDPLLLSPLHF
>TRBV20-1|.|.|16|TRBJ2-6
TGCAGTGCTAGAGGGGGCGGGGTGAGCGGGGCCAACGTCCTGACTTTC
CSARGGGVSGANVLTF
>TRBV20-1|.|few|13|TRBJ2-7
TGCAGTGCTAGCCCCCAGGAGAACTACGAGCAGTACTTC
CSASPQENYEQYF
>TRBV6-5|TRBD1|.|14|TRBJ2-7
TGTGCCAGTAGTCACAGGGGGCTCCTAAGCGAGCAGTACTTC
CASSHRGLLSEQYF
>TRBV29-1|TRBD2|.|13|TRBJ2-7
TGCAGCTCAGCGGGGGATCCAGCCTACGAGCAGTACTTC
CSSAGDPAYEQYF
>TRBV28|TRBD2|few|14|TRBJ2-1
TGTGCCAGCAGGCGGACTAGCGGGAGTTCTGAGCAGTTCTTC
CASRRTSGSSEQFF
>TRBV4-2|TRBD2|few|16|TRBJ2-7
TGTGCCAGCAGCCAAGTCCGACCGGGACTAGAGCGCGAGCAGTACTTC
CASSQVRPGLEREQYF
>TRBV11-2|.|.|13|TRBJ1-4
TGTGCCAGCAGCGTAGGTAGCCGTGAAAAACTGTTTTTT
CASSVGSREKLFF
>TRBV20-1|.|.|15|TRBJ1-6
TGCAGTGTTAGAGATCGCTTAAACCCTAATTCACCCCTCCACTTT
CSVRDRLNPNSPLHF
>TRBV20-1|.|.|13|TRBJ1-2
TGCAGTGCTAGGGACCCAGTCGGGTATGGCTACACCTTC
CSARDPVGYGYTF
>TRBV27|.|.|14|TRBJ1-2
TGTGCCAGCATGTCCGGACTCTCCCTGGCGGGCTACACCTTC
CASMSGLSLAGYTF
>TRBV4-2|.|.|15|TRBJ1-5
TGTGCCAGCAGCCAAGACCAAGGGGTCGGTCAGCCCCAGCATTTT
CASSQDQGVGQPQHF
>TRBV19|.|once|13|TRBJ1-1
TGTGCCAGCCGACAGGTCAGGGACACTGAAGCTTTCTTT
CASRQVRDTEAFF
>TRBV7-9|.|.|15|TRBJ1-4
TGTGCCAGCAGCCCGGACTCTTACAGGAGAGAAAAACTGTTTTTT
CASSPDSYRREKLFF
>TRBV5-1|.|.|14|TRBJ2-7
TGCGCCAGCAGCTTGGAGGGGGGACCCTACGAGCAGTACTTC
CASSLEGGPYEQYF
>TRBV24-1|TRBD2|.|15|TRBJ2-5
TGTGCCACCTCTTCAATTCTAGCGGCTAAAGAGACCCAGTACTTC
CATSSILAAKETQYF
>TRBV28|TRBD1|once|16|TRBJ2-5
TGTGCCAGCAGTTTAAAGGTTGGGGGGACAGGACTGGCCCAGTACTTC
CASSLKVGGTGLAQYF
>TRBV20-1|TRBD1|.|17|TRBJ1-4
TGCAGTGCTAAGCGACCGGACAGGTCGACAAAATTGGAAAAACTGTTTTTT
CSAKRPDRSTKLEKLFF
>TRBV12-3/TRBV12-4|TRBD2|few|13|TRBJ2-3
TGTGCCGGCCGGGAAAGCGGGAGTAGTACGCAGTATTTT
CAGRESGSSTQYF
>TRBV7-2|TRBD1|.|13|TRBJ1-5
TGTGCCAGCAGCCCCAGGGGGCATCAGCCCCAGCATTTT
CASSPRGHQPQHF
>TRBV4-3|.|.|16|TRBJ2-2
TGCGCCAGCAGCCCCTTTTCAACCACCCCCGCCGGGGAGCTGTTTTTT
CASSPFSTTPAGELFF
>TRBV13|TRBD2|once|17|TRBJ2-7
TGTGCCAGCAGCCGCGGTGGTCTAGCGGTCCCCTCCTACGAGCAGTACTTC
CASSRGGLAVPSYEQYF
>TRBV20-1|.|few|15|TRBJ2-5
TGCAGTGCTAGAGATGGATCAGCGGCCCAAGAGACCCAGTACTTC
CSARDGSAAQETQYF
>TRBV28|.|few|13|TRBJ2-7
TGTGCCGTTTACCGGGACTTCTCCTACGAGCAGTACTTC
CAVYRDFSYEQYF
>TRBV4-1|.|few|16|TRBJ1-2
TGCGCCAGCAGCCAAGATGAACGGCAGGGGCCCTTCGGCTACACCTTC
CASSQDERQGPFGYTF
>TRBV20-1|TRBD1|.|14|TRBJ2-5
TGCAGTGCTAGCGAAGGGGGCTGGGGAGAGACCCAGTACTTC
CSASEGGWGETQYF
>TRBV20-1|.|few|15|TRBJ2-4
TGCAGTGCCTTTGCCCAGAATATCGCCAAAAACATTCAGTACTTC
CSAFAQNIAKNIQYF
>TRBV28|TRBD1|.|15|TRBJ1-2
TGTGCCAGCAGTTCCCCAGGGGGTCCTAACTATGGCTACACCTTC
CASSSPGGPNYGYTF
>TRBV7-2|.|.|12|TRBJ2-1
TGTGCCAGCAGCCCTTTTATAGGTGAGCAGTTCTTC
CASSPFIGEQFF
>TRBV9|.|.|15|TRBJ1-2
TGTGCCAGCAGCGTTGCCGGGGAGGGGTTGACGGGCTACACCTTC
CASSVAGEGLTGYTF
>TRBV29-1|.|.|12|TRBJ2-4
TGCAGCGTCGGGGGCGCCGGGCACATTCAGTACTTC
CSVGGAGHIQYF
>TRBV27|.|.|18|TRBJ2-1
TGTGCCAGCAGTTCCGCCACCGCCGGGAGCGGGTATTACAATGAGCAGTTCTTC
CASSSATAGSGYYNEQFF
>TRBV28|TRBD1|.|15|TRBJ2-7
TGTGCCAGCAGTTTATCTGGGACAGGGCCCTACGAGCAGTACTTC
CASSLSGTGPYEQYF
>TRBV28|TRBD2|.|14|TRBJ2-7
TGTGCCAGCCTACTGGGTGCGGGAGTTAATGAGCAGTACTTC
CASLLGAGVNEQYF